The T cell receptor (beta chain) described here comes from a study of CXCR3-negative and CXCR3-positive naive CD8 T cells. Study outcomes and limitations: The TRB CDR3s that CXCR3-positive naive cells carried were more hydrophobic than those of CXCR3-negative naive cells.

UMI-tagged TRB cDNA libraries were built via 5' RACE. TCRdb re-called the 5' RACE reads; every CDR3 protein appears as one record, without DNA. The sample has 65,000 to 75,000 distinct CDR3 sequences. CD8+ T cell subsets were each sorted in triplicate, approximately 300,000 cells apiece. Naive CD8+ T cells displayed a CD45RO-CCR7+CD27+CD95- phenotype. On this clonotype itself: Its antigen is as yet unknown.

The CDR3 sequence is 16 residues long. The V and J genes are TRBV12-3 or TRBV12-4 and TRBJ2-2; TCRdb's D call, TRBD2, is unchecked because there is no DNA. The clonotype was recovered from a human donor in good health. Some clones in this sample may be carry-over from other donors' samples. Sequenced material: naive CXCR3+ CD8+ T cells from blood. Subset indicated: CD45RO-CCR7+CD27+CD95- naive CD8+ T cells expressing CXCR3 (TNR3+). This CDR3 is CASSSLAGGRTGELFF.